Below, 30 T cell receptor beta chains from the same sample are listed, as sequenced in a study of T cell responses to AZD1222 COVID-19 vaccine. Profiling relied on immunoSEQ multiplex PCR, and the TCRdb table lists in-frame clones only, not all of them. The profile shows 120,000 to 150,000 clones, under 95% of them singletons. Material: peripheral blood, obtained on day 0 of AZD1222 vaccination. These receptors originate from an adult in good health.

The CDR3 protein is CASSLSHRESPLHF. The CDR3, as DNA: TGTGCCAGCAGCCTCTCCCACAGGGAATCACCCCTCCACTTT. The chain couples TRBV3-1 (or the pseudogene TRBV3-2) to TRBJ1-6; D is possibly TRBD1 (6 bases). Trimming shortened V by 4 bases and J by 10 bases, and 14 bases separated the two germline ends. Germline CDR1 reads LGHDT; CDR2 reads YNNKEL (reference sequence). There are 14 residues in the CDR3.

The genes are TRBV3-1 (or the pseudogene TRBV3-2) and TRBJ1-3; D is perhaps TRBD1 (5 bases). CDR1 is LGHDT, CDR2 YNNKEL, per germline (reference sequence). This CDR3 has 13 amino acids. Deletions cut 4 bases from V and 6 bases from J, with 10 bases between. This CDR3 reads CASSPGAPNTIYF. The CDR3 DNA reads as TGTGCCAGCAGCCCCGGGGCCCCAAACACCATATATTTT.

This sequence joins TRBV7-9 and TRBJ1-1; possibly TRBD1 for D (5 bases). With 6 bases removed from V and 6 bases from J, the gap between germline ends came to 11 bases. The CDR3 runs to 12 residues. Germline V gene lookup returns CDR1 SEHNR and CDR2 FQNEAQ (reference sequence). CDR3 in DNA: TGTGCCAGCAGGGTGAGGGGATCTGAAGCTTTCTTT. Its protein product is CASRVRGSEAFF.

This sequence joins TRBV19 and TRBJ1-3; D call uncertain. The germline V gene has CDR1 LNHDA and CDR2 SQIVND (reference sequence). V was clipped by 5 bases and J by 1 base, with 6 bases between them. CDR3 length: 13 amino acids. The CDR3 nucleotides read TGTGCCAGTAGTCAGTCATCTGGAAACACCATATATTTT. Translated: CASSQSSGNTIYF.

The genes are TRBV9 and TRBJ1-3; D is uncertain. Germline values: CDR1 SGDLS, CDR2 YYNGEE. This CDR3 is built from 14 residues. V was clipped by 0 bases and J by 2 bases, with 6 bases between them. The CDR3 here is CASSVGSAGNTIYF. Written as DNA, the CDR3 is TGTGCCAGCAGCGTAGGCAGCGCTGGAAACACCATATATTTT. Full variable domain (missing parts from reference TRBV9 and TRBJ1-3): DSGVTQTPKHLITATGQRVTLRCSPRSGDLSVYWYQQSLDQGLQFLIQYYNGEERAKGNILERFSAQQFPDLHSELNLSSLELGDSALYFCASSVGSAGNTIYFGEGSWLTVV.

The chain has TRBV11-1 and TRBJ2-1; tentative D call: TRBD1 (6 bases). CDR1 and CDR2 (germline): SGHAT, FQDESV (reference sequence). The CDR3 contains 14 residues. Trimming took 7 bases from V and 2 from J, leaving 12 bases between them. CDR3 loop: CASTAGQTYNEQFF. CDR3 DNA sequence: TGTGCCAGCACCGCTGGACAGACCTACAATGAGCAGTTCTTC.

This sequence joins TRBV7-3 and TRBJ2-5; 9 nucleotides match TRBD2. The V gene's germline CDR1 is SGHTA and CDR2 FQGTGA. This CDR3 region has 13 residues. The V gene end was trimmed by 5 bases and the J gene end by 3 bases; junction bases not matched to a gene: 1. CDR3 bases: TGTGCCAGCAGCGGACTAGCGAAAGAGACCCAGTACTTC. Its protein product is CASSGLAKETQYF.

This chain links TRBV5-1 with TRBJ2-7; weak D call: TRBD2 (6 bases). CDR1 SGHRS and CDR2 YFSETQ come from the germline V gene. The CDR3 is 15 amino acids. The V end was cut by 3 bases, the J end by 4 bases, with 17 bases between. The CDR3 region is CASSSGGTVLYEQYF. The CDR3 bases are TGCGCCAGCAGCTCCGGGGGAACAGTTTTGTACGAGCAGTACTTC.

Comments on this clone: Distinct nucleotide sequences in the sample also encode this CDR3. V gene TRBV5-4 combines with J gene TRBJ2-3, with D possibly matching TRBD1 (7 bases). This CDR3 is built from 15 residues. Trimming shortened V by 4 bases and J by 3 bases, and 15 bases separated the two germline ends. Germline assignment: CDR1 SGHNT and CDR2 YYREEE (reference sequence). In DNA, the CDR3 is TGTGCCAGCAGCCCGCGGGACAGTCGAACAGATACGCAGTATTTT. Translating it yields CASSPRDSRTDTQYF.

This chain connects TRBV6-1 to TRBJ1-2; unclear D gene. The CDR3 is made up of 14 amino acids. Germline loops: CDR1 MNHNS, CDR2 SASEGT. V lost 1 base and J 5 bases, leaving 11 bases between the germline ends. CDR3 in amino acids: CASSEGLGDYGYTF. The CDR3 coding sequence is TGTGCCAGCAGTGAAGGTTTAGGAGATTATGGCTACACCTTC.

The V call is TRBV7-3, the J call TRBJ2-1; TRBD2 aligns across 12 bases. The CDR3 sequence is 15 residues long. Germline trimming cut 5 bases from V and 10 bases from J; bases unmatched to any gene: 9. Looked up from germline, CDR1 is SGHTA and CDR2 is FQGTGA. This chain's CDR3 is CASSPTSGRSREQFF. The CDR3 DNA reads TGTGCCAGCAGCCCAACTAGCGGGAGGAGTAGGGAGCAGTTCTTC.

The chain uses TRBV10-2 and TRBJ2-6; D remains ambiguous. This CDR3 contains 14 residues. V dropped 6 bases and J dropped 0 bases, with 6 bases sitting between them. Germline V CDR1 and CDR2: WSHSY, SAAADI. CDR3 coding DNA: TGCGCCAGCAGCTTTCGCTCTGGGGCCAACGTCCTGACTTTC. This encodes CASSFRSGANVLTF.

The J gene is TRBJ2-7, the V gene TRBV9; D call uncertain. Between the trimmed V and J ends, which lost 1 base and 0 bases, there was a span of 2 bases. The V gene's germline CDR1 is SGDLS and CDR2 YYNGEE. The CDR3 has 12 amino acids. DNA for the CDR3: TGTGCCAGCAGCGTACTCTCCTACGAGCAGTACTTC. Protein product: CASSVLSYEQYF.

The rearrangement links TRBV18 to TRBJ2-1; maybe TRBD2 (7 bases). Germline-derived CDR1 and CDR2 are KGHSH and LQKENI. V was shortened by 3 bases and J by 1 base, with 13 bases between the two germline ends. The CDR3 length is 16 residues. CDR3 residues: CASSPGRGSSYNEQFF. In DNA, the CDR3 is TGTGCCAGCTCACCTGGGAGGGGGTCGTCCTACAATGAGCAGTTCTTC.

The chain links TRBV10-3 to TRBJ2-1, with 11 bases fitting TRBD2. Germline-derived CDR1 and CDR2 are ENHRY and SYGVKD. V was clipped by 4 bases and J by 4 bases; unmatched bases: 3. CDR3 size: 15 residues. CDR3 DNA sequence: TGTGCCATCAGTGTCGGGACTAGCGGTTACAATGAGCAGTTCTTC. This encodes CAISVGTSGYNEQFF.

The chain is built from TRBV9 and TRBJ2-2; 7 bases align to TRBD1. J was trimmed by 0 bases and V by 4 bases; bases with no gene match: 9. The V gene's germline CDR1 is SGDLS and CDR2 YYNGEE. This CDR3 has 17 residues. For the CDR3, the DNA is TGTGCCAGCAGCCCCCAAAAGGGACAGTCGAACACCGGGGAGCTGTTTTTT. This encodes CASSPQKGQSNTGELFF.

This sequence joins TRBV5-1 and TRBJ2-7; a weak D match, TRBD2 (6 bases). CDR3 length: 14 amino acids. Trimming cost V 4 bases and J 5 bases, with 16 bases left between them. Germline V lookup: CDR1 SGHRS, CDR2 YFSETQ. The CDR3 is CASSVIQGGNEQYF. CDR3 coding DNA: TGCGCCAGCAGCGTTATTCAGGGAGGCAACGAGCAGTACTTC.

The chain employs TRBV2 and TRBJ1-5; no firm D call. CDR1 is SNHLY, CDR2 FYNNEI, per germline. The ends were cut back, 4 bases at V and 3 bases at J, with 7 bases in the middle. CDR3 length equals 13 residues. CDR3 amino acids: CASSVAINQPQHF. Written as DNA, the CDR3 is TGTGCCAGCAGTGTGGCGATCAATCAGCCCCAGCATTTT.

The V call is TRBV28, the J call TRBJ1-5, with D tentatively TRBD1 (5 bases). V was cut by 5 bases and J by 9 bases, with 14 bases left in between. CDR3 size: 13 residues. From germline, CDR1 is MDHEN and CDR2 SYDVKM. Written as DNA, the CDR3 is TGTGCCAGCAGTAGACTCGGGGGGGGGCCCCAGCATTTT. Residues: CASSRLGGGPQHF.

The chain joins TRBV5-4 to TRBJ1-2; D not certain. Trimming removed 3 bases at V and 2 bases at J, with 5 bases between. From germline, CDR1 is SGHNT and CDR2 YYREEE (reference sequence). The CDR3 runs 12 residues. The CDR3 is CASSWENYGYTF. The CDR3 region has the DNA TGTGCCAGCAGCTGGGAAAACTATGGCTACACCTTC.

The CDR3 here is CASSEYGETEAFF. The CDR3 nucleotides are TGCGCCAGCAGTGAGTACGGAGAAACTGAAGCTTTCTTT. The rearrangement links TRBV10-2 to TRBJ1-1; the D is unclear. In germline, CDR1 is WSHSY, CDR2 SAAADI. The CDR3 is 13 amino acids. V lost 1 base and J 5 bases, leaving 8 bases between the germline ends.

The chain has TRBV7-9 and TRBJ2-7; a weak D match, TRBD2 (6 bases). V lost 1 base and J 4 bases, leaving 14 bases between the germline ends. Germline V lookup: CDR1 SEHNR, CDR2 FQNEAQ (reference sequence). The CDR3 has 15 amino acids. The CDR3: CASSLGRGLGYEQYF. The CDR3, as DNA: TGTGCCAGCAGCTTAGGGCGGGGCCTGGGATACGAGCAGTACTTC.

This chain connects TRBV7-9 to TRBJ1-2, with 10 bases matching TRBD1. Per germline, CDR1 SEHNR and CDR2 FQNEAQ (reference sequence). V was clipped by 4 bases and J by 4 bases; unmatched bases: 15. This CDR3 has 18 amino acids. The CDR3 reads CASSSHLTPTGGLYGYTF. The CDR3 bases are TGTGCCAGCAGCTCACACCTGACGCCGACAGGGGGCCTCTATGGCTACACCTTC.

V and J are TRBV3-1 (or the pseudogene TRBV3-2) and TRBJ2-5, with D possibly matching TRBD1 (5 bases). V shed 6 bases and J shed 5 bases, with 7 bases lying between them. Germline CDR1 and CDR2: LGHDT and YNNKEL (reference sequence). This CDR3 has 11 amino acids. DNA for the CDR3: TGTGCCAGCAGGTCAGGGGAGACCCAGTACTTC. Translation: CASRSGETQYF.

The CDR3 nucleotides are TGTGCCAGCAGCCGCGACGGAGGGTATCAGCCCCAGCATTTT. As protein: CASSRDGGYQPQHF. The chain has TRBV7-2 and TRBJ1-5; no clear D. V was pared by 5 bases and J by 5 bases, with 13 bases between. Germline V gives CDR1 SGHTA, CDR2 FQGNSA. The CDR3 runs 14 residues.

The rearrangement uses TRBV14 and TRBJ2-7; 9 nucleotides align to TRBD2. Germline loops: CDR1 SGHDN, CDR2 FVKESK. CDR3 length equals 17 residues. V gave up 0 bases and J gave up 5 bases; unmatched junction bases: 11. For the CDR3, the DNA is TGTGCCAGCAGCCAAGATCGCGGCGGGAGGGTTTCGAACGAGCAGTACTTC. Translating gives CASSQDRGGRVSNEQYF.

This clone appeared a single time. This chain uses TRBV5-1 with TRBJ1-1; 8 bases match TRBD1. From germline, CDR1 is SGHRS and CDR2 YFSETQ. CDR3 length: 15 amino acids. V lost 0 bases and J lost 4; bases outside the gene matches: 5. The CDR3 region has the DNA TGCGCCAGCAGCTTGGGGACAGGGAGTGCCACTGAAGCTTTCTTT. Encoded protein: CASSLGTGSATEAFF.

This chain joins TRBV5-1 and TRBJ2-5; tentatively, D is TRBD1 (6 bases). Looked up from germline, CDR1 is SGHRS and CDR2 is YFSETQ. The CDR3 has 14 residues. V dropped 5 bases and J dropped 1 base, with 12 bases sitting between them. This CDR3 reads CASRSQGTQETQYF. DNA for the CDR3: TGCGCCAGCAGATCACAGGGTACCCAAGAGACCCAGTACTTC. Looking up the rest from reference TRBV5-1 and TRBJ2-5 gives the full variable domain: KAGVTQTPRYLIKTRGQQVTLSCSPISGHRSVSWYQQTPGQGLQFLFEYFSETQRNKGNFPGRFSGRQFSNSRSEMNVSTLELGDSALYLCASRSQGTQETQYFGPGTRLLVL.

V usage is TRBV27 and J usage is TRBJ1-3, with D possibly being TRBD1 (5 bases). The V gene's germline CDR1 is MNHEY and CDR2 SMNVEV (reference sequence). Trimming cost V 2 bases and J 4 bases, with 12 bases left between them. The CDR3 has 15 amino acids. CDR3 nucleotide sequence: TGTGCCAGCAGTTTAACCGGGGCGCGGGGAAACACCATATATTTT. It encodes CASSLTGARGNTIYF.

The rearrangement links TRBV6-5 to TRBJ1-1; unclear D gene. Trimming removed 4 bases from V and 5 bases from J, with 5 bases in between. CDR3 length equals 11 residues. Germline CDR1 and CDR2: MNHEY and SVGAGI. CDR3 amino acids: CASSSDTEAFF. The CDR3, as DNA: TGTGCCAGCAGTTCAGATACTGAAGCTTTCTTT.